The 6 T cell receptor beta chains presented below share a single source sample, sequenced in a study of shared clonotypes between healthy human individuals. Measured with immunoSEQ multiplex PCR; TCRdb has only the in-frame clones, and not every one. This sample has hundreds of thousands of clones, with 70% to 80% found just once. What was sequenced was PBMCs. All receptors derive from a woman aged 35 to 49 in good health. Some clones in this sample may be carry-over from other donors' samples.

The chain recombines TRBV9 with TRBJ2-2; 7 nucleotides agree with TRBD2. The V and J ends lost 4 bases and 0 bases, in that order; junction bases with no gene match: 6. Germline CDR1 SGDLS, CDR2 YYNGEE. CDR3 length: 16 residues. The CDR3 spells CASSFPGTTNTGELFF. For the CDR3, the DNA is TGTGCCAGCAGCTTCCCCGGGACTACGAACACCGGGGAGCTGTTTTTT.

This clone was detected a few times. The chain combines TRBV30 with TRBJ1-1, with TRBD1 as a possible D gene (5 bases). This CDR3 is 11 amino acids long. Germline-derived CDR1 and CDR2 are GTSNPN and SVGIG (reference sequence). The V end lost 2 bases, the J end lost 11 bases, and 12 bases lay between the germline ends. CDR3 bases: TGTGCCTGGAGTTGGGCTGGGGCGGCTTTCTTT. The encoded protein is CAWSWAGAAFF.

This rearrangement joins TRBV7-3 to TRBJ2-1; D may match TRBD1 or TRBD2 (5 bases each). Germline values: CDR1 SGHTA, CDR2 FQGTGA. V lost 4 bases and J lost 9, with 19 bases in between. The CDR3 totals 15 residues. Here the CDR3 reads CASSSAAGFGGEQFF. CDR3 sequence (DNA): TGTGCCAGCAGCTCCGCTGCAGGGTTTGGGGGTGAGCAGTTCTTC.

This chain connects TRBV29-1 to TRBJ2-7; the D gene is possibly TRBD2 (6 bases). CDR3 length equals 15 residues. Germline loops: CDR1 SQVTM, CDR2 ANQGSEA. The V and J ends lost 3 bases and 2 bases respectively, with 17 bases between them. The CDR3 region has the DNA TGCAGCGTTGACGCGGGACTTCTGACAACCTACGAGCAGTACTTC. As protein: CSVDAGLLTTYEQYF.

The chain couples TRBV18 to TRBJ2-1; 9 bases fit TRBD2. The V and J ends lost 7 bases and 4 bases, in that order; junction bases with no gene match: 2. CDR1 KGHSH and CDR2 LQKENI come from the germline V gene. CDR3 length: 13 amino acids. The CDR3 sequence is CASLSGRYNEQFF. In nucleotides, the CDR3 is TGTGCCAGCTTAAGCGGGAGGTACAATGAGCAGTTCTTC.

This chain uses TRBV6-6 with TRBJ2-5, with 9 bases fitting TRBD1. This CDR3 region has 15 residues. V was pared by 5 bases and J by 0 bases, with 4 bases of the junction left unmatched. The germline gives CDR1 MNHNY, CDR2 SVGAGI (reference sequence). The CDR3 spells CASSLTGGYQETQYF. CDR3 nucleotides: TGTGCCAGCAGTCTTACAGGGGGCTACCAAGAGACCCAGTACTTC.